The clone carrying this T cell receptor (beta chain) was detected once. This could be a read error, since a much larger clone is one nucleotide away. The data originate from a study of regulatory T cells in long-lasting Graves disease. Time point in this sample: persistent/refractory GD, antithyroid drugs over 5 years with positive TRAb. The TCR library used RNA extracted from PBMCs. Both iRepertoire HTBI primers and Arm-PCR of CDR3 regions were used to build the TCR beta libraries. TCRdb re-analysed the multiplex PCR reads in MiXCR, keeping a single row per CDR3 protein. The sample comprises a few hundred thousand distinct CDR3 sequences, roughly 21% of which are singletons, and around 7% rests with the top ten. Germline assignment: CDR1 SQVTM and CDR2 ANQGSEA. Trimming pared 3 bases from V and 3 bases from J, leaving 14 bases between. The CDR3 has 14 amino acids.

J is TRBJ1-2 and V is TRBV29-1; D not resolved. Material: peripheral blood mononuclear cells (PBMCs), obtained when the disease was refractory, from a patient treated with antithyroid drugs. The sequence was obtained from a female donor with Graves disease. The CDR3 reads CSVDWPDEDYGYTF. CDR3 nucleotide sequence: TGCAGCGTTGACTGGCCTGATGAGGACTATGGCTACACCTTC.